This T cell receptor (beta chain) was recorded in a study of blood T cell repertoires in COVID-19. Study background: Samples of COVID-19 (acute and convalescent) were obtained from the United States, Italy and Spain. Nucleic acid was either cDNA or gDNA, and it came from T cells, B-cell-depleted T cells, or PBMCs.

Source study methods: Estimation of nucleated cell counts was performed using reference gene primer amplification. The data were produced by immunoSEQ multiplex PCR, yet TCRdb's version contains in-frame clones alone and is incomplete. V and J calls and clone size come straight from that table; D and trimming were deduced from the DNA. The data contain around 78,000 clones, approximately 86% of them singletons. Germline V gene lookup returns CDR1 SGDLS and CDR2 YYNGEE. V lost 6 bases to trimming and J lost 2 bases, with 17 bases between them. The CDR3 totals 15 residues. The receptor's source is a woman aged 60-75 years with acute or convalescent COVID-19. Sequenced sample: peripheral blood. This rearrangement joins TRBV9 to TRBJ2-5, with D unclear. The CDR3 DNA is TGTGCCAGCACCATGGCCGGAGAGCCTCAAGAGACCCAGTACTTC. As protein: CASTMAGEPQETQYF. Supplemented by reference TRBV9 and TRBJ2-5, the full variable domain reads DSGVTQTPKHLITATGQRVTLRCSPRSGDLSVYWYQQSLDQGLQFLIQYYNGEERAKGNILERFSAQQFPDLHSELNLSSLELGDSALYFCASTMAGEPQETQYFGPGTRLLVL.